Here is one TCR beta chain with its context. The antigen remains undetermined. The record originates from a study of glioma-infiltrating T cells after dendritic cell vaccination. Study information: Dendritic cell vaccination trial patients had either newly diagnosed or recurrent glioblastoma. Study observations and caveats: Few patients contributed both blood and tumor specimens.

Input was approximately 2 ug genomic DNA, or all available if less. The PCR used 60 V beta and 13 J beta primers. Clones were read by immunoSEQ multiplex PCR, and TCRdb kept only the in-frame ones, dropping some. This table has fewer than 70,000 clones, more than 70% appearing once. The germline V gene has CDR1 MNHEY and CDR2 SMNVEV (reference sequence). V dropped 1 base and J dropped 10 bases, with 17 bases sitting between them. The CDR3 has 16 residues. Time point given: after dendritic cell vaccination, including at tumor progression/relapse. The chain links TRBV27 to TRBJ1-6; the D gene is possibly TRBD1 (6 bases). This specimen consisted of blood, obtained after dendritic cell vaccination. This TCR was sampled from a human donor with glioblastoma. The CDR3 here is CASSLYGGHVESPLHF. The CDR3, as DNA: TGTGCCAGCAGTTTATACGGGGGGCACGTGGAGTCACCCCTCCACTTT.